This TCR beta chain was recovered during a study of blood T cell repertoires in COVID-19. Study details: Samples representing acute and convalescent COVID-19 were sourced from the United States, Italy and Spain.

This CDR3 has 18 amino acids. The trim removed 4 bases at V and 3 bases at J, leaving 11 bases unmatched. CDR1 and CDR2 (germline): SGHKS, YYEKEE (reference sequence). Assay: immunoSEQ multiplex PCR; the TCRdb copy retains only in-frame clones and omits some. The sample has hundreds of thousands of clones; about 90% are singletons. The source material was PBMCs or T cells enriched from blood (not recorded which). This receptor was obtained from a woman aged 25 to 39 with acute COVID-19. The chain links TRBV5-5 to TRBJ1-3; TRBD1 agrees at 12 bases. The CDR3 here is CASSRDRGRPIGGNTIYF. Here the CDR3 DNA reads TGTGCCAGCAGCCGGGACAGGGGGCGCCCAATCGGTGGAAACACCATATATTTT.